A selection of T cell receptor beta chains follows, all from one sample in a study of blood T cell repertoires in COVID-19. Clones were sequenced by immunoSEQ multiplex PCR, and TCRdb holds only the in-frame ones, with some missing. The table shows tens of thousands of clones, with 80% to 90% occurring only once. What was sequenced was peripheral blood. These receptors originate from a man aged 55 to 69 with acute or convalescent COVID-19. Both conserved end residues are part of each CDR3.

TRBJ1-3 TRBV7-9 CASSPDRVGGNTIYF
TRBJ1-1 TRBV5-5 CASSDLVGLEAFF
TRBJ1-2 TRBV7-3 CASSMGGDYAYGYTF
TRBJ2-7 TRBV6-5 CASRWTGGSSYEQYF
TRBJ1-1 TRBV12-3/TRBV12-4 CASSFNLHTEAFF
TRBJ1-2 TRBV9 CASSLDRAYGYTF
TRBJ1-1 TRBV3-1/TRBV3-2 CASSNSGGFTEAFF
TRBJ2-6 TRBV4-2 CASSHPQGAGANVLTF
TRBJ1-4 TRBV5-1 CASSLGSGRNEKLFF
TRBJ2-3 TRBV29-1 CSSGGTSNTDTQYF
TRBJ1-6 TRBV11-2 CASSQGNNSPLHF